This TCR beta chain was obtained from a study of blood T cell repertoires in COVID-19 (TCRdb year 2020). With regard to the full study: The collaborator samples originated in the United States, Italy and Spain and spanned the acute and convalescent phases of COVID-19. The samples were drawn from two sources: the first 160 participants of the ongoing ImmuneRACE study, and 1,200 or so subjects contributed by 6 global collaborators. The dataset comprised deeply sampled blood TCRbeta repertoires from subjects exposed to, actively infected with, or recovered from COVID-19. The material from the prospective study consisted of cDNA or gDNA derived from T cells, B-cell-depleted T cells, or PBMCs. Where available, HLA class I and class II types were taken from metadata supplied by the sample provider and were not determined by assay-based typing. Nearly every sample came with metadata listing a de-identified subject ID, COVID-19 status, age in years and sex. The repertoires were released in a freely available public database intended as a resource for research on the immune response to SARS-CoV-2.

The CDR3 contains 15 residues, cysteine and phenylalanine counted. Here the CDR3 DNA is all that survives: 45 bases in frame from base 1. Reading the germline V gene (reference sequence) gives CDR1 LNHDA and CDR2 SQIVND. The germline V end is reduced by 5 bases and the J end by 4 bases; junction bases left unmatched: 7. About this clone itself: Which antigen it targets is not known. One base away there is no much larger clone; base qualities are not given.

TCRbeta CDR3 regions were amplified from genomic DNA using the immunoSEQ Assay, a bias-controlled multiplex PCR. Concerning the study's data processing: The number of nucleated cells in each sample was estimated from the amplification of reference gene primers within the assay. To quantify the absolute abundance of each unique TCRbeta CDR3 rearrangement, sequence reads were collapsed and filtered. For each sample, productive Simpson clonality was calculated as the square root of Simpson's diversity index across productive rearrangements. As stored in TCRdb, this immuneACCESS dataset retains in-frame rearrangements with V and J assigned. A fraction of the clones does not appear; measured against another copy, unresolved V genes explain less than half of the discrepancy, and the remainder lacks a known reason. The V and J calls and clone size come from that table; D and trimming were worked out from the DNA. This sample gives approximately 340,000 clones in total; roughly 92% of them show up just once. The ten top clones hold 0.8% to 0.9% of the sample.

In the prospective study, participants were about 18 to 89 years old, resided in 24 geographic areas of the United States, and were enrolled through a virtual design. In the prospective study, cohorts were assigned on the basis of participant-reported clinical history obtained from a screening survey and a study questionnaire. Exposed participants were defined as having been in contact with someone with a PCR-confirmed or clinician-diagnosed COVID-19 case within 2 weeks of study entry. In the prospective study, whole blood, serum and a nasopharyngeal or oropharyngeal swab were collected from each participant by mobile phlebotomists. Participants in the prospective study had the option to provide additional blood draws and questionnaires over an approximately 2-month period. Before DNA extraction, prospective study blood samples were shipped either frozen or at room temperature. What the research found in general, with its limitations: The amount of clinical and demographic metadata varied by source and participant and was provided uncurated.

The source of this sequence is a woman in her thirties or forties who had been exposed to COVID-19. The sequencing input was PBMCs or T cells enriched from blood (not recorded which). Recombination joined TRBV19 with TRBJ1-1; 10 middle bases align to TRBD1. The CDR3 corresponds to CASSSDRGPSTEAFF. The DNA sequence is TGTGCCAGTAGTTCAGACAGGGGGCCGAGCACTGAAGCTTTCTTT.